Given below is one TCR beta chain in context. No antigen is known for it. Each sorted fraction was over 95% pure. This sample was included in a study of beta chain features in type 1 diabetes. Findings and limits, study-wide: For Type 1 diabetes patients, all four CD4+ subsets carried TCRB CDR3s that were moderately but significantly shorter. TCRB rearrangement may or may not be influenced by HLA type; here this remained unresolved.

This CDR3 comprises 15 residues. Germline V CDR1 and CDR2: KGHSH, LQKENI. V trimming: 5 bases; J trimming: 8 bases; junction bases outside the gene matches: 10. Expressed TCRB transcripts were sequenced because the isolated RNA had all been reverse transcribed beforehand. Reads from naive, central memory and regulatory T cell samples averaged about 3.9 million. The method was immunoSEQ multiplex PCR; TCRdb's version includes in-frame clones alone and lacks a portion of them. The table lists 150,000 to 200,000 clones, approximately 10% of them singletons. Sequenced sample: central memory CD4+ T cells from blood. The chain has TRBV18 and TRBJ2-1; 9 nucleotides line up with TRBD2. The source of this sequence is a woman younger than 45 with type 1 diabetes. CDR3 loop: CASSGGTSNVYEQFF. In DNA, the CDR3 is TGTGCCAGCTCAGGCGGGACTAGCAATGTGTATGAGCAGTTCTTC.